The entry below gives a single TCR beta chain sequence along with its context. Samples were taken several times over chemoradiotherapy. The length of the CDR3 is 13 residues. V gave up 6 bases and J gave up 2 bases, with 7 bases separating them. Germline V gene lookup returns CDR1 MNHNY and CDR2 SVGAGI (reference sequence). These data originate in a study of chemoradiotherapy in HPV16-positive cancers. Here immunoSEQ multiplex PCR was the method, and the copy in TCRdb shows in-frame clones only, minus some. The sample holds 9,500 to 15,000 clones; 81% are singletons and the top ten take around 0.96%. The chain links TRBV6-6 to TRBJ2-2; no reliable D call. This receptor was identified in a human donor with HPV-associated anogenital cancer. The sample was acquired from a patient who underwent chemoradiotherapy. The CDR3 bases are TGTGCCAGCAGGGTCAGTAACACCGGGGAGCTGTTTTTT. Residues: CASRVSNTGELFF.